This T cell receptor beta chain was retrieved from a study of cytotoxic CD8 clonotypes in ibrutinib-treated CLL. Using immunoSEQ multiplex PCR, the repertoire was profiled, and TCRdb retains in-frame clones only, with some absent. This sample carries approximately 84,000 clones, around 75% of them seen once, and the ten largest clones take roughly 4.8%. CDR1 and CDR2 from the germline V gene are SGHVS and FNYEAQ. Trimming cost V 1 base and J 2 bases, with 12 bases left between them. The CDR3 is 16 amino acids. The sequence was collected from a human donor with chronic lymphocytic leukemia. This material consisted of PBMCs, taken after 12 months of ibrutinib treatment. The V and J genes are TRBV7-6 and TRBJ1-5; D not resolved. CDR3 sequence: CASSLEAGQGNQPQHF. CDR3 bases: TGTGCCAGCAGCTTAGAAGCGGGCCAGGGCAATCAGCCCCAGCATTTT.